This TCR beta chain appears in the sequencing data of a study of cytomegalovirus exposure and HLA in healthy donors. The wider study: Both the 100 to 150 validation repertoires and the approximately 620 first-cohort repertoires used the same platform, as reported by a later analysis.

General study findings and limits: The tendency of first-cohort TCR clusters to co-occur in the roughly 130 validation repertoires was the finding of a later analysis. A list of 164 TCR beta chains associated with cytomegalovirus was given.

The assay was immunoSEQ multiplex PCR, and TCRdb's table has in-frame clones only and misses some. The table lists tens of thousands of clones, 85% to 95% of them singletons, with more than 0.6% in the top ten. The ends were cut back, 7 bases at V and 5 bases at J, with 15 bases in the middle. CDR3 length equals 15 residues. The germline V gene has CDR1 SNHLY and CDR2 FYNNEI. To note about this clone: Its antigen is as yet unknown.

Sequenced material: PBMCs. This receptor was identified in a woman between 18 and 30 years old in good health and CMV-seronegative. This sequence joins TRBV2 and TRBJ1-6; weak D call: TRBD1 (6 bases). Here the CDR3 reads CASTPDRTDNSPLHF. CDR3 DNA: TGTGCCAGCACCCCTGACAGGACCGATAATTCACCCCTCCACTTT.